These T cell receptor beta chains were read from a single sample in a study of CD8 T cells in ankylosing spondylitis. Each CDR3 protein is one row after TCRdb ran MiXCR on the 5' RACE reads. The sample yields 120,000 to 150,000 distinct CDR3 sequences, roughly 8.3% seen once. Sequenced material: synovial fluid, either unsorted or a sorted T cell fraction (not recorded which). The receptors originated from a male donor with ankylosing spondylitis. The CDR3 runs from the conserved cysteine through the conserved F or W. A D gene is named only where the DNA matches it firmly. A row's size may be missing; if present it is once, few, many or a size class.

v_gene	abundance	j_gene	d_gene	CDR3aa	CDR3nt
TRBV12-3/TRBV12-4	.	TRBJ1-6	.	CASTINFSYNSPLHF	TGTGCCAGCACCATTAATTTTTCCTATAATTCACCCCTCCACTTT
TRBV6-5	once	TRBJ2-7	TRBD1	CASSYSGFGAGGDEQYF	TGTGCCAGCAGTTACTCGGGTTTTGGAGCAGGGGGCGACGAGCAGTACTTC
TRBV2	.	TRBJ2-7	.	CATDGGRQYF	TGTGCCACCGATGGGGGGAGGCAGTACTTC
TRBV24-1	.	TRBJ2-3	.	CATSGPGTYTQYF	TGTGCCACCAGTGGTCCCGGGACATACACGCAGTATTTT
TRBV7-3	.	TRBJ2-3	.	CASSVRTPMDTQYF	TGTGCCAGCAGCGTCCGGACCCCGATGGATACGCAGTATTTT
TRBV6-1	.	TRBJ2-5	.	CASSQAKGYETQYF	TGTGCCAGCAGCCAAGCGAAGGGGTACGAGACCCAGTACTTC
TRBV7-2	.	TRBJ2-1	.	CASSLPHNEQFF	TGTGCCAGCAGCTTACCCCACAATGAGCAGTTCTTC
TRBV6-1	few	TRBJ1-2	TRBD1	CASSRHRGQTNYGYTF	TGTGCCAGCAGTCGTCACAGGGGACAAACTAACTATGGCTACACCTTC
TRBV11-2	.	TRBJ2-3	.	CASTGAGYTDTQYF	TGTGCCAGCACCGGGGCAGGGTATACAGATACGCAGTATTTT
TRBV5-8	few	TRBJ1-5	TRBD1	CASNRGGNQPQHF	TGTGCCAGCAACAGGGGGGGCAATCAGCCCCAGCATTTT
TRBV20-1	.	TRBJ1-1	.	CSARERDKVEAFF	TGCAGTGCTAGAGAGCGGGACAAAGTTGAAGCTTTCTTT
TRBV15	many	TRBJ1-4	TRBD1	CATSRRTGANEKLFF	TGTGCCACCAGCAGAAGGACAGGGGCTAATGAAAAACTGTTTTTT
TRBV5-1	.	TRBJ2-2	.	CASSLASLPGPGELFF	TGCGCCAGCAGCTTGGCCTCGCTCCCCGGGCCCGGGGAGCTGTTTTTT
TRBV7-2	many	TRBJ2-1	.	CASRKPGVAIDEQFF	TGTGCCAGCAGGAAACCAGGGGTCGCTATCGATGAGCAGTTCTTC
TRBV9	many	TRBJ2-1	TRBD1	CASSVGGHRGSFYNEQFF	TGTGCCAGCAGCGTGGGGGGTCACAGGGGGTCATTCTACAATGAGCAGTTCTTC